Only a few counts were recorded for the clone carrying this TCR beta chain. The antigen remains unidentified. Extracted total RNA amounted to at least 5 micrograms for each sample. This record belongs to a study of blood T cells in healthy people across ages. Findings and limits, study-wide: It was the long-lived donors that had more naive CD4+ cells and higher diversity than aged donors. Across samples, TCR beta diversity tracked strongly with naive T cell percentage. The unknown donor CMV status may have confounded expanded clonotype changes.

The CDR3 loop spans 13 amino acids. The V gene's germline CDR1 is LGHDT and CDR2 YNNKEL (reference sequence). V gave up 4 bases and J gave up 7 bases, with 14 bases separating them. PCR was performed a second time for about 7 to 11 cycles using a sample-barcoded 5' primer and a J-beta primer mix. TCRdb reanalysed the 5' RACE reads using MiXCR and keeps one entry per CDR3 protein. The sample lists hundreds of thousands of distinct CDR3 sequences; around 36% were seen once. Sequenced: blood. The TCR sequence derives from a man aged 18 to 30 in good health. The rearrangement links TRBV3-1 to TRBJ2-7, with D tentatively TRBD1 (6 bases). The CDR3 reads CASSLSTGSEQYF. CDR3 in DNA: TGTGCCAGCAGCCTTTCCACAGGGTCGGAGCAGTACTTC.